This T cell receptor (beta chain) came from a study of shared clonotypes between healthy human individuals. Looking at the study overall: Samples came from a couple of female and a few male donors aged 18 to 49.

The deep-level immunoSEQ assay was used. The table came from immunoSEQ multiplex PCR; TCRdb's copy has only in-frame clones and leaves some out. The repertoire holds approximately 1.9 million clones, with over 85% as singletons. Turning to this clone: Antigen specificity is unknown.

Broader study findings: The study found roughly 5% of naive CD4 clonotypes shared across several donors. Naive subsets tended to show greater estimated richness than memory subsets.

CD45RO-negative CD8 cells positively selected for CCR7 made up the naive population, which excluded terminally differentiated effector memory CD45RA+ cells. The sample consisted of naive CD8+ T cells from PBMCs. This TCR derives from a man aged 18 to 29 in good health. Some clones in this sample may be carry-over from other donors' samples.

This chain's CDR3 is CASSHAPTTGALPDHEQFF. Written as DNA, the CDR3 is TGTGCCAGCAGCCACGCCCCCACAACGGGAGCCCTACCCGACCATGAGCAGTTCTTC. The chain combines TRBV7-9 with TRBJ2-1; D perhaps matches TRBD2 (6 bases). Trimming removed 5 bases at V and 8 bases at J, with 31 bases between. Germline CDR1 is SEHNR and CDR2 is FQNEAQ (reference sequence). This CDR3 contains 19 residues.